This section outlines one TCR beta chain sequence together with its context. Its antigen is unidentified. This sample was taken from a study of T cell responses to AZD1222 COVID-19 vaccine. Study at large: Analyses pooled second doses at about 4 or about 12 weeks. Study outcomes and limitations: Clonal diversity may have been underestimated in mostly white British donors.

TCRdb's table, derived via immunoSEQ multiplex PCR, lists solely in-frame clones and lacks some. The table has about 110,000 clones, roughly 87% seen once. V was pared by 7 bases and J by 4 bases, with 5 bases of the junction left unmatched. The CDR3 sequence is 13 residues long. Germline V gene sequence: CDR1 KGHDR, CDR2 SFDVKD. This receptor was obtained from an adult in good health. The specimen comprised peripheral blood, sampled on day 0 of AZD1222 vaccination. The rearrangement joins TRBV24-1 to TRBJ1-2; 7 bases match TRBD1. The DNA for the CDR3 is TGTGCCACCAGCCCGACAGGGTCCTATGGCTACACCTTC. Residues: CATSPTGSYGYTF.